The 13 T cell receptor beta chains below were found in one sample sequenced in a study of cytomegalovirus exposure and HLA in healthy donors. The PCR was carried out with 60 Vbeta primers and 13 Jbeta primers. The method was immunoSEQ multiplex PCR; TCRdb's version includes in-frame clones alone and lacks a portion of them. The repertoire has 160,000 or so clones, roughly 75% of them found once; the top ten carry 5.7%. Sequencing was performed on PBMCs. These receptors were collected from a man in his forties or fifties in good health and CMV-seronegative.

Comment on this clone: The sample carries other DNA sequences with the same CDR3. The chain is built from TRBV27 and TRBJ2-5; D not certain. This CDR3 has 11 residues. Trimming stripped 8 bases from V and 1 base from J, with 5 bases between. The germline V gene encodes CDR1 MNHEY and CDR2 SMNVEV (reference sequence). The chain's CDR3 is CASSSQETQYF. The CDR3 DNA reads as TGTGCCAGCTCCTCCCAAGAGACCCAGTACTTC.

In this sample, this clone turned up a few times. CDR3 residues: CASSLGGAGGEADTQYF. In DNA, the CDR3 is TGTGCCAGCAGCTTGGGTGGAGCGGGAGGGGAGGCAGATACGCAGTATTTT. This chain uses TRBV5-4 with TRBJ2-3, with TRBD2 matching 10 bases. This CDR3 is 17 amino acids long. Losses at the gene ends were 0 bases for V and 4 bases for J; bases not matched to a gene: 8. CDR1 and CDR2 from the germline V gene are SGHNT and YYREEE (reference sequence).

This chain links TRBV5-1 with TRBJ1-2; 10 bases agree with TRBD1. V dropped 4 bases and J dropped 8; count of bases not matched to a gene: 14. Per the germline V gene, CDR1 is SGHRS and CDR2 is YFSETQ. The CDR3 consists of 16 residues. CDR3 sequence (DNA): TGCGCCAGCAGCCCCGACAGGGGGCAGGGGCCGGTGGGCTACACCTTC. Its translation is CASSPDRGQGPVGYTF.

V usage is TRBV6-6 and J usage is TRBJ1-3; 8 bases agree with TRBD1. V dropped 6 bases and J dropped 3; count of bases not matched to a gene: 7. The length of the CDR3 is 15 residues. Germline V gene data show CDR1 as MNHNY and CDR2 as SVGAGI (reference sequence). The CDR3 loop reads CASSLQGALGNTIYF. CDR3 sequence (DNA): TGTGCCAGCAGCCTCCAGGGGGCGCTTGGAAACACCATATATTTT.

This clone was seen once. V gene TRBV11-3 combines with J gene TRBJ2-7; 11 positions match TRBD2. The J segment lost 7 bases and the V segment lost 5 bases, leaving 7 bases of the junction unmatched. This CDR3 is 14 amino acids long. The germline V gene has CDR1 SGHNT and CDR2 YENEEA. The CDR3 is CASSQTSGALEQYF. The CDR3 DNA reads as TGTGCCAGCAGCCAGACTAGCGGGGCCCTTGAGCAGTACTTC.

The CDR3 coding sequence is TGTGCCAGCTCGCCTCTGAGAGATACGCAGTATTTT. It yields the protein CASSPLRDTQYF. J is TRBJ2-3 and V is TRBV18, with D unclear. The V gene lost 6 bases and the J gene lost 5 bases, with 9 bases spanning the gap. This CDR3 contains 12 residues. Per germline, CDR1 KGHSH and CDR2 LQKENI.

The DNA for the CDR3 is TGTGCCAGCAGCGCGGGTGGGGGTCAGGGGGTCTATGGCTACACCTTC. Translated: CASSAGGGQGVYGYTF. The chain carries TRBV9 and TRBJ1-2; 7 bases align to TRBD1. The CDR3 totals 16 residues. V was pared by 3 bases and J by 4 bases, with 12 bases of the junction left unmatched. Looked up from germline, CDR1 is SGDLS and CDR2 is YYNGEE.

CDR3: CASSAGSTNEKLFF. DNA for the CDR3: TGTGCCAGCAGTGCAGGGTCTACTAATGAAAAACTGTTTTTT. V and J are TRBV6-1 and TRBJ1-4, with D maybe TRBD1 (5 bases). The CDR3 is 14 amino acids. CDR1 MNHNS and CDR2 SASEGT come from the germline V gene. Between the trimmed V and J ends, which lost 4 bases and 2 bases, there was a span of 8 bases.

The sample holds one count of this clone. The CDR3 DNA reads as TGTGCCAGCAGCCAAGGGAGCGGGAATGAAGCTTTCTTT. This sequence encodes CASSQGSGNEAFF. The J gene is TRBJ1-1, the V gene TRBV7-2; the D is unclear. V was shortened by 5 bases and J by 7 bases, with 14 bases between the two germline ends. Per germline, CDR1 SGHTA and CDR2 FQGNSA. The CDR3 extends over 13 amino acids. The full variable domain, completed using reference TRBV7-2 and TRBJ1-1, is GAGVSQSPSNKVTEKGKDVELRCDPISGHTALYWYRQSLGQGLEFLIYFQGNSAPDKSGLPSDRFSAERTGGSVSTLTIQRTQQEDSAVYLCASSQGSGNEAFFGQGTRLTVV.

V gene TRBV5-1 combines with J gene TRBJ1-2, with 7 bases fitting TRBD1. The germline V gene encodes CDR1 SGHRS and CDR2 YFSETQ. The CDR3 length is 17 residues. V shed 4 bases, J shed 1 base, and the junction held 13 bases outside the gene matches. DNA for the CDR3: TGCGCCAGCAGCCAACCATCCGGGACAGAAATTAACTATGGCTACACCTTC. Amino acid sequence: CASSQPSGTEINYGYTF.

The chain is built from TRBV11-2 and TRBJ2-2; 8 bases align to TRBD2. The CDR3 covers 15 residues. Trimming cost V 5 bases and J 2 bases; bases outside gene matches: 4. Germline-derived CDR1 and CDR2 are SGHAT and FQNNGV. As DNA, the CDR3 is TGTGCCAGCAGCCCGAGCGGGAGAAACACCGGGGAGCTGTTTTTT. It encodes CASSPSGRNTGELFF.

This clone was counted only a few times. This sample also contains other DNA sequences that code for the same CDR3. The genes are TRBV5-1 and TRBJ2-5; TRBD1 matches 11 bases. The CDR3 runs to 14 residues. CDR1 is SGHRS and CDR2 is YFSETQ in the germline V gene. Trimming took 4 bases from V and 4 from J; bases not matched to a gene: 3. The CDR3 protein is CASSRGQGGETQYF. The CDR3, as DNA: TGCGCCAGCAGCCGGGGACAGGGGGGAGAGACCCAGTACTTC.

This clone is a singleton in its sample. The chain employs TRBV7-2 and TRBJ1-4; TRBD1 matches at 11 bases. The junction had 4 bases not matched to a gene; V was cut back by 3 bases and J by 7 bases. Germline values: CDR1 SGHTA, CDR2 FQGNSA. The CDR3 runs 15 residues. CDR3 residues: CASSLYGTGGEKLFF. CDR3 nucleotides: TGTGCCAGCAGCTTGTATGGGACAGGGGGTGAAAAACTGTTTTTT.